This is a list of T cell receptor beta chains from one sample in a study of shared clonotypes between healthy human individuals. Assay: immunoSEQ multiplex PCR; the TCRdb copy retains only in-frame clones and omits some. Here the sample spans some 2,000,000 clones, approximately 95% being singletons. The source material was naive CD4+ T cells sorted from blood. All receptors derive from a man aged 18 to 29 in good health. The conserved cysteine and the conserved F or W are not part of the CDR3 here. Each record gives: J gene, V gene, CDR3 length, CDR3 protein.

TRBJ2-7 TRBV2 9 ASSVNYEQY
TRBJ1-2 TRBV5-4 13 ASSLEGGTYVGYT
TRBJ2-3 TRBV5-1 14 ASSPGSGPGTDTQY
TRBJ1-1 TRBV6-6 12 ASSYRGQNTEAF
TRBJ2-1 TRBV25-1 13 ASSEAGSSYNEQF
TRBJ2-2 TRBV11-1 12 ASSDRAHTGELF
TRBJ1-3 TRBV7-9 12 ASSLGGPGDTIY
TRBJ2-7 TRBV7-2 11 ASSLGVSGKVY
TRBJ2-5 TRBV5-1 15 ASSLAPTGGNQETQY
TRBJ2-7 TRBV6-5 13 ASSYGQGGSYEQY
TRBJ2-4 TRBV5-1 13 ASSQGDRGRDIQY
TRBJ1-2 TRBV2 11 ASEDRANYGYT
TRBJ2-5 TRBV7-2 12 ASSLRGIQETQY
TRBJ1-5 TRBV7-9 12 ASSPFHQGQPQH
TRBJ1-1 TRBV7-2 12 ASSANWGNTEAF